This T cell receptor beta chain was identified in a study of cytomegalovirus exposure and HLA in healthy donors. Study-wide background: An early data release held 75 million to 100 million unique TCRs from HLA-typed donors. Study-wide results and limits: TRBV6-2, TRBV6-3 and other indistinguishable V segments were excluded. TCR beta chains numbering 164 were designated cytomegalovirus-associated.

V lost 0 bases and J 15 bases, leaving 15 bases between the germline ends. The germline gives CDR1 SGHDN, CDR2 FVKESK. The CDR3 consists of 13 residues. PCR used 60 Vbeta primers and 13 Jbeta primers. The protocol was immunoSEQ multiplex PCR, while the TCRdb copy is restricted to in-frame clones and leaves out a portion. This table holds about 58,000 clones. With regard to this clone: Its target is unknown.

The chain has TRBV14 and TRBJ2-1, with a possible D match to TRBD2 (6 bases). This sequence originates from a male donor in good health and CMV-seronegative. Material for sequencing was PBMCs. The CDR3 DNA follows: TGTGCCAGCAGCCAAGATCGAGGGAGGAACACGTTCTTC. This encodes CASSQDRGRNTFF.